This is a list of T cell receptor beta chains from one sample in a study of blood T cell repertoires in COVID-19. Assay used: immunoSEQ multiplex PCR; TCRdb lists only in-frame clones, some missing. The sample consists of about 78,000 clones, 90% of them appearing once. Source material: peripheral blood. These TCRs come from a woman aged 45-59 years in a cohort sampled during active COVID-19. Each CDR3 is given with its conserved first and last residue. A D gene is named only where the DNA matches it firmly.

v_call: TRBV7-2
j_call: TRBJ2-1
d_call: TRBD2
cdr3_aa: CASSSRRGAGAAYNEQFF
cdr3_nt: TGTGCCAGCAGCTCTAGGCGGGGGGCGGGAGCGGCCTACAATGAGCAGTTCTTC

v_call: TRBV5-1
j_call: TRBJ2-3
d_call: -
cdr3_aa: CASSPSTGDTQYF
cdr3_nt: TGCGCCAGCAGCCCTTCAACAGGAGATACGCAGTATTTT

v_call: TRBV5-4
j_call: TRBJ1-1
d_call: TRBD1
cdr3_aa: CASSYDRDTEAFF
cdr3_nt: TGTGCCAGCAGTTATGACAGGGACACTGAAGCTTTCTTT

v_call: TRBV3-1/TRBV3-2
j_call: TRBJ1-1
d_call: -
cdr3_aa: CASSPGPQGTTEAFF
cdr3_nt: TGTGCCAGCAGCCCGGGCCCACAGGGTACCACTGAAGCTTTCTTT

v_call: TRBV7-9
j_call: TRBJ2-1
d_call: -
cdr3_aa: CASSFIGSSYNEQFF
cdr3_nt: TGTGCCAGCAGCTTTATCGGGAGCTCCTACAATGAGCAGTTCTTC

v_call: TRBV28
j_call: TRBJ1-1
d_call: -
cdr3_aa: CASSGPSETLAGAFF
cdr3_nt: TGTGCCAGCAGTGGTCCTTCCGAGACCCTAGCCGGAGCTTTCTTT

v_call: TRBV3-1/TRBV3-2
j_call: TRBJ1-1
d_call: -
cdr3_aa: CASSPLVGTEAFF
cdr3_nt: TGTGCCAGCAGCCCCCTCGTCGGCACTGAAGCTTTCTTT

v_call: TRBV3-1/TRBV3-2
j_call: TRBJ1-2
d_call: -
cdr3_aa: CASSQDLVTVYGYTF
cdr3_nt: TGTGCCAGCAGCCAAGATCTTGTAACAGTCTATGGCTACACCTTC

v_call: TRBV5-1
j_call: TRBJ1-1
d_call: TRBD1
cdr3_aa: CASSYGQENTEAFF
cdr3_nt: TGCGCCAGCAGCTATGGACAGGAGAACACTGAAGCTTTCTTT

v_call: TRBV2
j_call: TRBJ2-1
d_call: TRBD2
cdr3_aa: CASSARRERNEQFF
cdr3_nt: TGTGCCAGCAGTGCTAGGCGGGAGCGGAATGAGCAGTTCTTC

v_call: TRBV6-6
j_call: TRBJ2-5
d_call: -
cdr3_aa: CASSPSDFRGTQYF
cdr3_nt: TGTGCCAGCAGCCCTTCGGACTTTCGTGGGACCCAGTACTTC

v_call: TRBV15
j_call: TRBJ2-2
d_call: TRBD2
cdr3_aa: CATGGREEAGETGELFF
cdr3_nt: TGTGCCACCGGGGGGCGGGAAGAAGCGGGAGAGACCGGGGAGCTGTTTTTT

v_call: TRBV5-6
j_call: TRBJ2-5
d_call: -
cdr3_aa: CASSLGAQETQYF
cdr3_nt: TGTGCCAGCAGCTTAGGGGCCCAAGAGACCCAGTACTTC

v_call: TRBV7-9
j_call: TRBJ2-7
d_call: -
cdr3_aa: CASSLIVGTPSGEQYF
cdr3_nt: TGTGCCAGCAGCTTAATCGTAGGGACACCTTCGGGGGAGCAGTACTTC

v_call: TRBV6-5
j_call: TRBJ2-7
d_call: TRBD1
cdr3_aa: CASLRDSSYEQYF
cdr3_nt: TGTGCCAGCCTCCGGGACAGCTCCTACGAGCAGTACTTC

v_call: TRBV20-1
j_call: TRBJ1-1
d_call: -
cdr3_aa: CSAQGGTEAFF
cdr3_nt: TGCAGTGCCCAGGGTGGCACTGAAGCTTTCTTT

v_call: TRBV6-5
j_call: TRBJ2-3
d_call: -
cdr3_aa: CASRPGVGSQDTQYF
cdr3_nt: TGTGCCAGCAGACCGGGAGTGGGGAGTCAAGATACGCAGTATTTT

v_call: TRBV7-9
j_call: TRBJ1-6
d_call: -
cdr3_aa: CASSRGGESPLHF
cdr3_nt: TGTGCCAGCAGCCGGGGCGGGGAATCACCCCTCCACTTT

v_call: TRBV27
j_call: TRBJ2-1
d_call: -
cdr3_aa: CASSGGSSYNEQFF
cdr3_nt: TGTGCCAGCAGCGGCGGCAGCTCCTACAATGAGCAGTTCTTC

v_call: TRBV19
j_call: TRBJ2-7
d_call: TRBD1
cdr3_aa: CASSRQGMYEQYF
cdr3_nt: TGTGCCAGTAGTCGACAGGGGATGTACGAGCAGTACTTC

v_call: TRBV2
j_call: TRBJ2-1
d_call: -
cdr3_aa: CASQLLDYNEQFF
cdr3_nt: TGTGCCAGCCAACTACTAGATTACAATGAGCAGTTCTTC

v_call: TRBV6-6
j_call: TRBJ2-7
d_call: -
cdr3_aa: CASSYGRGIATYEQYF
cdr3_nt: TGTGCCAGCAGTTACGGGCGGGGAATAGCTACCTACGAGCAGTACTTC

v_call: TRBV4-2
j_call: TRBJ2-1
d_call: TRBD2
cdr3_aa: CASSQEGQLRENREQFF
cdr3_nt: TGTGCCAGCAGCCAAGAAGGCCAACTGCGGGAGAACAGGGAGCAGTTCTTC